The sample holds one count of the clone carrying this TCR beta chain. This specimen belongs to a study of control samples from healthy donors and cancer patients. The CDR3 extends over 14 amino acids. Germline values: CDR1 LNHDA, CDR2 SQIVND (reference sequence). Assay: immunoSEQ multiplex PCR; the TCRdb copy retains only in-frame clones and omits some. The table shows approximately 70,000 clones, with around nine tenths occurring only once. Sequencing used PBMCs. This receptor was obtained from a woman aged 45-65 years with colorectal cancer. The chain links TRBV19 to TRBJ2-2, with D perhaps TRBD2 (6 bases). In DNA, the CDR3 is TGTGCAACTAGTGGGGGGAGAGAGGGCGGGGAGCTGTTTTTT. This codes for CATSGGREGGELFF. Complete variable domain (other parts from reference TRBV19 and TRBJ2-2): DGGITQSPKYLFRKEGQNVTLSCEQNLNHDAMYWYRQDPGQGLRLIYYSQIVNDFQKGDIAEGYSVSREKKESFPLTVTSAQKNPTAFYLCATSGGREGGELFFGEGSRLTVL.